This T cell receptor beta chain comes out of a study of shared clonotypes between healthy human individuals. Study results and limitations: Sequencing of the sorted subsets was shown by rarefaction to be incomplete despite large depth.

A remark on this clone: What it recognizes is unknown.

The assay was immunoSEQ multiplex PCR, and TCRdb's table has in-frame clones only and misses some. The sample includes roughly 2.5 million clones, over 85% seen only once; the top ten take roughly 0.14%. CDR1 and CDR2 from the germline V gene are SGHTA and FQGNSA. The V segment lost 3 bases and the J segment 0 bases; nucleotides outside the gene matches: 4. This CDR3 has 15 amino acids. Naive CD45RA+ and memory CD45RA-negative subsets were split from CD4+ cells. The V and J genes are TRBV7-2 and TRBJ1-2; 7 nucleotides match TRBD1. The source is a man aged 18 to 29 in good health. Sequencing was done on a sample of naive CD4+ T cells sorted from blood. Sample subset: CD45RA+ positively selected. Here the CDR3 DNA reads TGTGCCAGCAGCTTCGGGACAGCGACTAACTATGGCTACACCTTC. Translated: CASSFGTATNYGYTF.